These 20 T cell receptor beta chains share one sample of origin, sequenced in a study of vaccination and CD4 T cells after COVID-19. The sample's treatment: approximately 10-day PBMC culture with coronavirus spike peptide pools or control peptides (ViraFEST assay). Cultured CD4+ T cells had their DNA profiled by the Oncomine TCR Beta short-read assay. TCRdb re-called the PCR reads with MiXCR, one entry per CDR3 protein. The table lists roughly 17,000 distinct CDR3 sequences, around half of them singletons. For these TCRs, the target antigens are not known. The source material was CD4+ T cells from blood, cultured in vitro. Every receptor here comes from a human donor who had recovered from COVID-19.

The chain recombines TRBV24-1 with TRBJ2-7; D is tentatively TRBD1 or TRBD2 (5 bases each). The CDR3 runs 15 residues. CDR1 and CDR2 (germline): KGHDR, SFDVKD. Trimming shortened V by 4 bases and J by 5 bases, and 17 bases separated the two germline ends. The CDR3 nucleotides read TGTGCCACCAGTGAAGGGAGAGCAGGGCTGAACGAGCAGTACTTC. It yields the protein CATSEGRAGLNEQYF.

The CDR3 bases are TGTGCCAGCAGCTTAGACCCCGGGACAGGGAGCGTCGAGACCCAGTACTTC. It is translated as CASSLDPGTGSVETQYF. J is TRBJ2-5 and V is TRBV11-3, with 9 positions matching TRBD1. The junction had 10 bases not matched to a gene; V was cut back by 0 bases and J by 5 bases. The CDR3 loop spans 17 amino acids. Germline V CDR1 and CDR2: SGHNT, YENEEA.

The chain is built from TRBV21-1 and TRBJ1-2. TRBV21-1 is given as a pseudogene. This CDR3 spans 11 amino acids. CDR3 residues: CASRDRSGYTF. DNA for the CDR3: TGTGCCAGCAGGGATAGAAGTGGCTACACCTTC.

This sequence joins TRBV24-1 and TRBJ1-5, with TRBD1 as a possible D gene (5 bases). V was cut by 4 bases and J by 3 bases, with 9 bases left in between. The germline V gene encodes CDR1 KGHDR and CDR2 SFDVKD. This CDR3 region has 14 residues. The CDR3 is CATSDPGLNQPQHF. In DNA, the CDR3 is TGTGCCACCAGTGACCCAGGGCTCAATCAGCCCCAGCATTTT.

The V and J genes are TRBV20-1 and TRBJ2-5, with D hard to call. Trimming removed 6 bases from V and 5 bases from J, with 19 bases in between. The CDR3 totals 14 residues. CDR1 is DFQATT, CDR2 SNEGSKA, per germline (reference sequence). In DNA form, the CDR3 reads TGCAGTGCCGAATATGGTGCAGTTATGGAGACCCAGTACTTC. Its translation: CSAEYGAVMETQYF.

V and J are TRBV7-2 and TRBJ1-2, with 9 bases matching TRBD1. The germline V gene has CDR1 SGHTA and CDR2 FQGNSA. V was pared by 1 base and J by 8 bases, with 5 bases of the junction left unmatched. CDR3 length: 14 residues. The CDR3 coding sequence is TGTGCCAGCAGCTTAGAGTACAGGGGGCTGGGCTACACCTTC. Translated, it gives CASSLEYRGLGYTF. Full variable domain (rest looked up from reference TRBV7-2 and TRBJ1-2): GAGVSQSPSNKVTEKGKDVELRCDPISGHTALYWYRQSLGQGLEFLIYFQGNSAPDKSGLPSDRFSAERTGGSVSTLTIQRTQQEDSAVYLCASSLEYRGLGYTFGSGTRLTVV.

This clonotype has a handful of counts. The V call is TRBV20-1, the J call TRBJ1-1, with D hard to call. Germline V gene sequence: CDR1 DFQATT, CDR2 SNEGSKA (reference sequence). The germline V and J ends were trimmed by 5 bases and 5 bases, with 12 bases remaining between them. This CDR3 is 12 amino acids long. CDR3 loop: CSADWERTEAFF. CDR3 sequence (DNA): TGCAGTGCTGACTGGGAGAGGACTGAAGCTTTCTTT.

The chain joins TRBV6-1 to TRBJ2-7; possibly TRBD2 for D (6 bases). The CDR3 length is 15 residues. Germline values: CDR1 MNHNS, CDR2 SASEGT. V gave up 6 bases and J gave up 2 bases, with 17 bases separating them. The CDR3 DNA reads as TGTGCCAGCAGCGGGACTCTAGGACCCGCCTACGAGCAGTACTTC. Its translation is CASSGTLGPAYEQYF.

This rearrangement joins TRBV6-2 or TRBV6-3 to TRBJ2-7; 8 bases align to TRBD1. The CDR3 is 19 amino acids. The V and J ends lost 4 bases and 0 bases, in that order; junction bases with no gene match: 17. CDR1 and CDR2 (germline): MNHEY, SVGEGT. CDR3 residues: CASSSPSLRQGPSSYEQYF. Written as DNA, the CDR3 is TGTGCCAGCAGTTCACCCAGCCTTAGACAGGGGCCAAGCTCCTACGAGCAGTACTTC.

The chain combines TRBV10-1 with TRBJ2-3, with 8 bases fitting TRBD2. From germline, CDR1 is WNHNN and CDR2 SYGVQD (reference sequence). This CDR3 is built from 15 residues. V gave up 3 bases and J gave up 6 bases; unmatched junction bases: 8. In DNA, the CDR3 is TGCGCCAGCAGTGACGGAGCGGGGGTAAGGGATACGCAGTATTTT. Amino acid sequence: CASSDGAGVRDTQYF.

This clonotype was detected only a few times. The chain employs TRBV2 and TRBJ2-1; D not certain. Germline V gene data show CDR1 as SNHLY and CDR2 as FYNNEI. V shed 1 base and J shed 4 bases, with 5 bases lying between them. The CDR3 runs 13 residues. CDR3 sequence (DNA): TGTGCCAGCAGTGAAGGCAGTTACAATGAGCAGTTCTTC. Its translation is CASSEGSYNEQFF. The full variable domain, in which reference TRBV2 and TRBJ2-1 provide the parts outside the CDR3, is EPEVTQTPSHQVTQMGQEVILRCVPISNHLYFYWYRQILGQKVEFLVSFYNNEISEKSEIFDDQFSVERPDGSNFTLKIRSTKLEDSAMYFCASSEGSYNEQFFGPGTRLTVL.

This clonotype was seen a handful of times. The rearrangement uses TRBV7-2 and TRBJ2-3; 13 bases map to TRBD2. V was clipped by 3 bases and J by 4 bases; unmatched bases: 4. The germline CDR1 and CDR2 sequences are SGHTA and FQGNSA. The CDR3 loop spans 16 amino acids. The CDR3 protein is CASSLGLAGPADTQYF. For the CDR3, the DNA is TGTGCCAGCAGCTTGGGACTAGCGGGACCCGCAGATACGCAGTATTTT.

The gene calls are TRBV6-2 or TRBV6-3 and TRBJ1-2; D is perhaps TRBD1 (6 bases). CDR3 size: 13 residues. Between the trimmed V and J ends, which lost 7 bases and 4 bases, there was a span of 13 bases. The germline gives CDR1 MNHEY, CDR2 SVGEGT. Here the CDR3 DNA reads TGTGCCAGCAATCGACAGGCGACCTATGGCTACACCTTC. Protein sequence: CASNRQATYGYTF.

This chain connects TRBV20-1 to TRBJ1-1; no firm D call. The CDR3 loop spans 14 amino acids. The germline CDR1 and CDR2 sequences are DFQATT and SNEGSKA (reference sequence). V lost 2 bases and J 1 base, leaving 11 bases between the germline ends. CDR3 residues: CSARKSAGNTEAFF. CDR3 nucleotides: TGCAGTGCTAGAAAAAGCGCTGGGAACACTGAAGCTTTCTTT.

The CDR3 loop reads CSARAQPTSEAFF. CDR3 bases: TGCAGTGCTAGAGCGCAGCCGACCTCTGAAGCTTTCTTT. The rearrangement joins TRBV20-1 to TRBJ1-1; D remains unclear. Per the germline V gene, CDR1 is DFQATT and CDR2 is SNEGSKA (reference sequence). There are 13 residues in the CDR3. Trimming took 1 base from V and 6 from J, leaving 12 bases between them.

This rearrangement joins TRBV10-1 to TRBJ2-7; 7 positions match TRBD2. V dropped 0 bases and J dropped 4; count of bases not matched to a gene: 6. CDR1 and CDR2 (germline): WNHNN, SYGVQD (reference sequence). CDR3 length: 15 amino acids. CDR3 coding DNA: TGCGCCAGCAGTGAGTCTGGCGGGAGAGTGTACGAGCAGTACTTC. Its translation: CASSESGGRVYEQYF.

The rearrangement joins TRBV6-5 to TRBJ1-3, with a possible D match to TRBD1 (5 bases). The germline V gene encodes CDR1 MNHEY and CDR2 SVGAGI. V dropped 0 bases and J dropped 2 bases, with 11 bases sitting between them. The CDR3 sequence is 16 residues long. CDR3: CASSYSIGRAGNTIYF. CDR3 in DNA: TGTGCCAGCAGTTACTCGATCGGCAGGGCTGGAAACACCATATATTTT.

The chain has TRBV10-3 and TRBJ2-2, with D perhaps TRBD2 (7 bases). This CDR3 contains 14 residues. V shed 3 bases and J shed 5 bases, with 10 bases lying between them. Germline CDR1 ENHRY, CDR2 SYGVKD. DNA for the CDR3: TGTGCCATCAGTGACGGGGGGCGGACCGGGGAGCTGTTTTTT. It specifies CAISDGGRTGELFF.

The V gene is TRBV15, the J gene TRBJ2-2; possibly TRBD1 for D (5 bases). V lost 0 bases and J lost 6, with 8 bases in between. CDR1 and CDR2 (germline): LNHNV, YYDKDF (reference sequence). The CDR3 totals 14 residues. The CDR3 bases are TGTGCCACCAGCAGAGACAGGGCCGCCGGGGAGCTGTTTTTT. This codes for CATSRDRAAGELFF.

This clonotype has just a few counts. V and J are TRBV20-1 and TRBJ2-6; D is uncertain. The CDR3 is 13 amino acids. The V end was cut by 5 bases, the J end by 6 bases, with 11 bases between. The V gene's germline CDR1 is DFQATT and CDR2 SNEGSKA (reference sequence). CDR3 sequence (DNA): TGCAGTGCTGGAAGTGTCCCGGCCAACGTCCTGACTTTC. Its translation: CSAGSVPANVLTF.